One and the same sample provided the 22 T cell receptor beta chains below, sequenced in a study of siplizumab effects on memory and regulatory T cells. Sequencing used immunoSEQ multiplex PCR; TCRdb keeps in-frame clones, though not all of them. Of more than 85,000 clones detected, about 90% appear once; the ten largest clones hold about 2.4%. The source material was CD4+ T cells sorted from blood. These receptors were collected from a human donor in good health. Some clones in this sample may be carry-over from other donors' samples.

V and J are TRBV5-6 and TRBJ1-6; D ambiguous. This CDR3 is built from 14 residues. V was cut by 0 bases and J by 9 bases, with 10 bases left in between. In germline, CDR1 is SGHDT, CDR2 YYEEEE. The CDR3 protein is CASSLDQVGSPLHF. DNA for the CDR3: TGTGCCAGCAGCTTGGACCAAGTAGGTTCACCCCTCCACTTT.

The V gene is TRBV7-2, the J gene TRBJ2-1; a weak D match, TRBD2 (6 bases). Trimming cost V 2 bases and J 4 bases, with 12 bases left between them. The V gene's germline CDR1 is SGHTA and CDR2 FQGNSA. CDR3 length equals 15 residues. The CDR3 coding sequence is TGTGCCAGCAGCTTAATGGCGGGAAATTACAATGAGCAGTTCTTC. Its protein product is CASSLMAGNYNEQFF. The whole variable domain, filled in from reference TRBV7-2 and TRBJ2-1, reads GAGVSQSPSNKVTEKGKDVELRCDPISGHTALYWYRQSLGQGLEFLIYFQGNSAPDKSGLPSDRFSAERTGGSVSTLTIQRTQQEDSAVYLCASSLMAGNYNEQFFGPGTRLTVL.

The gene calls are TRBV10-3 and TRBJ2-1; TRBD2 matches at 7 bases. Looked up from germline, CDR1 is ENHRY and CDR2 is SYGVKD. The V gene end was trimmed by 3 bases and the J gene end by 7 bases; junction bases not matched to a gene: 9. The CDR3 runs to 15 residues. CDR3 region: CAISDGWGGSNEQFF. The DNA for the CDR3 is TGTGCCATCAGTGACGGTTGGGGGGGAAGTAATGAGCAGTTCTTC.

As DNA, the CDR3 is TGTGCCATTAGTATAGCGGGAAGCTCCTACGAGCAGTACTTC. Amino acids: CAISIAGSSYEQYF. The chain combines TRBV28 with TRBJ2-7, with 8 bases fitting TRBD2. Germline V CDR1 and CDR2: MDHEN, SYDVKM. The CDR3 covers 14 residues. V was clipped by 10 bases and J by 0 bases; unmatched bases: 8. Full variable domain (remainder filled in from reference TRBV28 and TRBJ2-7): DVKVTQSSRYLVKRTGEKVFLECVQDMDHENMFWYRQDPGLGLRLIYFSYDVKMKEKGDIPEGYSVSREKKERFSLILESASTNQTSMYLCAISIAGSSYEQYFGPGTRLTVT.

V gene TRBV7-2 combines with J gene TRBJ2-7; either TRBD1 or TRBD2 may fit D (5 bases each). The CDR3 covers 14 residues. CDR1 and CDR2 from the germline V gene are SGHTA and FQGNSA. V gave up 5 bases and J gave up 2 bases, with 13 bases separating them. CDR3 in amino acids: CASSPRDGTYEQYF. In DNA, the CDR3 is TGTGCCAGCAGCCCCCGGGACGGAACCTACGAGCAGTACTTC.

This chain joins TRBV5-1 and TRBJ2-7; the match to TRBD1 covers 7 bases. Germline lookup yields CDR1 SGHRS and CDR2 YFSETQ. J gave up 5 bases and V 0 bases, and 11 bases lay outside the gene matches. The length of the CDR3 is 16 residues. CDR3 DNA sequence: TGCGCCAGCAGCTTGGCCTCAAGGGGGCAGGGAAACGAGCAGTACTTC. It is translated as CASSLASRGQGNEQYF.

This chain's CDR3 is CASSFGTGVYEQYF. The CDR3 DNA is TGTGCCAGCAGCTTTGGGACAGGGGTCTACGAGCAGTACTTC. J is TRBJ2-7 and V is TRBV11-3; 10 positions match TRBD1. Looked up from germline, CDR1 is SGHNT and CDR2 is YENEEA. This CDR3 contains 14 residues. V was clipped by 3 bases and J by 3 bases; unmatched bases: 2.

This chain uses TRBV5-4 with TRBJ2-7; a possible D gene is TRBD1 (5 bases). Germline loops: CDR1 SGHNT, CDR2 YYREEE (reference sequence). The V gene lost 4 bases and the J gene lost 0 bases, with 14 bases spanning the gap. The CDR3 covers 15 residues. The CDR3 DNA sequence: TGTGCCAGCAGCGGTACTACAGGTAGCTCCTACGAGCAGTACTTC. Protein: CASSGTTGSSYEQYF. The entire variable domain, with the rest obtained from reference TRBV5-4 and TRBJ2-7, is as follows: ETGVTQSPTHLIKTRGQQVTLRCSSQSGHNTVSWYQQALGQGPQFIFQYYREEENGRGNFPPRFSGLQFPNYSSELNVNALELDDSALYLCASSGTTGSSYEQYFGPGTRLTVT.

The CDR3 DNA sequence: TGCGCCAGCAGCTTGGGTGCAGAAGAGACCCAGTACTTC. It is translated as CASSLGAEETQYF. This sequence joins TRBV5-1 and TRBJ2-5; D gene unclear. V lost 0 bases and J 3 bases, leaving 6 bases between the germline ends. Germline CDR1 SGHRS, CDR2 YFSETQ. CDR3 length: 13 amino acids.

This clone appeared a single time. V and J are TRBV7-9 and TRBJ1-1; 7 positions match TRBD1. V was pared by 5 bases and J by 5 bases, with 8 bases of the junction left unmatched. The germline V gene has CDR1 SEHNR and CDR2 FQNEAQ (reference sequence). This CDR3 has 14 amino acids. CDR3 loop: CASSPRQGSTEAFF. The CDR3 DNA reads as TGTGCCAGCAGCCCCCGACAGGGTTCGACTGAAGCTTTCTTT.

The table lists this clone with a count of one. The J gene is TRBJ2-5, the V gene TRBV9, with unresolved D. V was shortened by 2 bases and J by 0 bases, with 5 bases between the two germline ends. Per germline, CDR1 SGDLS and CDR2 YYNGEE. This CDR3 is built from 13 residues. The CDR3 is CASSVGNQETQYF. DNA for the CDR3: TGTGCCAGCAGCGTCGGCAACCAAGAGACCCAGTACTTC.

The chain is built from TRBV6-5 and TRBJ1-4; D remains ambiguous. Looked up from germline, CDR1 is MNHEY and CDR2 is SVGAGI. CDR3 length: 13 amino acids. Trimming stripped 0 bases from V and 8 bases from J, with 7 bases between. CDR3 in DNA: TGTGCCAGCAGTTACTCGAACGGGGAAAAACTGTTTTTT. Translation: CASSYSNGEKLFF.

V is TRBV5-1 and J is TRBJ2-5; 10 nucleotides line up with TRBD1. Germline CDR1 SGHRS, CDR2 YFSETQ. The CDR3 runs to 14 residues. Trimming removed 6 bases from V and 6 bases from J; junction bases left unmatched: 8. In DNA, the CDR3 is TGCGCCAGCAAACTACGGACAGGGGGGAAGACCCAGTACTTC. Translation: CASKLRTGGKTQYF.

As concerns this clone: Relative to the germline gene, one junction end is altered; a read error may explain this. Here the CDR3 reads CASSLVPQSTGYHF. In DNA, the CDR3 is TGTGCCAGCAGCTTAGTCCCCCAATCCACAGGGTATCATTTT. J is TRBJ2-3 and V is TRBV7-6, with D possibly matching TRBD1 (6 bases). The CDR3 consists of 14 residues. Germline lookup yields CDR1 SGHVS and CDR2 FNYEAQ.

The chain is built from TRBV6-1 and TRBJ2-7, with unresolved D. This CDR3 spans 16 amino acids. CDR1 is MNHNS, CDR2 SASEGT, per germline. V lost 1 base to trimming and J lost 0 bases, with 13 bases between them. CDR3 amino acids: CASSEGSDQFSYEQYF. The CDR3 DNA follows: TGTGCCAGCAGTGAAGGGAGCGACCAGTTCTCCTACGAGCAGTACTTC.

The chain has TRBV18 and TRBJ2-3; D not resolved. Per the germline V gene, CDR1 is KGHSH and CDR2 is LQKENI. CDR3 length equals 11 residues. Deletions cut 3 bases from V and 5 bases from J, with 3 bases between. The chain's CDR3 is CASSPGDTQYF. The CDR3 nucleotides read TGTGCCAGCTCACCGGGAGATACGCAGTATTTT. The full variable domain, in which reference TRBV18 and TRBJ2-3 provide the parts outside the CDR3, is NAGVMQNPRHLVRRRGQEARLRCSPMKGHSHVYWYRQLPEEGLKFMVYLQKENIIDESGMPKERFSAEFPKEGPSILRIQQVVRGDSAAYFCASSPGDTQYFGPGTRLTVL.

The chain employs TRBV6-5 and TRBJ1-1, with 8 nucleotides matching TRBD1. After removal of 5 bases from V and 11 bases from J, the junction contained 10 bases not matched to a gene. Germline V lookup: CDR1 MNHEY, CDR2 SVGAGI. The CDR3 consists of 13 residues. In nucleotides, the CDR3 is TGTGCCAGCAGTGAAAGGGCGACAGGGGAGGCTTTCTTT. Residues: CASSERATGEAFF.

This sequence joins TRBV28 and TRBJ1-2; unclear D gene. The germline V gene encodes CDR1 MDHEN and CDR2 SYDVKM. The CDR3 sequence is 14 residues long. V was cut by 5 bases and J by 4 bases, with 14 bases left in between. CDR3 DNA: TGTGCCAGCAGTCCAGCCTCAGAAATCTATGGCTACACCTTC. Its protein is CASSPASEIYGYTF.

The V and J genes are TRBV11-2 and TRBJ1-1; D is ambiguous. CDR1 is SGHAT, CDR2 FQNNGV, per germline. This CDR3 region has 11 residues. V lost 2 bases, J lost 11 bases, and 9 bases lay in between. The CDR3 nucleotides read TGTGCCAGCAGCTTAAAGGGAACGGCTTTCTTT. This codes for CASSLKGTAFF.

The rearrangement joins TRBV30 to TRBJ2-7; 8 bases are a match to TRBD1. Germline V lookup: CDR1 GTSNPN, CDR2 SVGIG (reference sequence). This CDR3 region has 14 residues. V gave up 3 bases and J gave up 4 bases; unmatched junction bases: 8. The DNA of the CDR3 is TGTGCCTGGAGCATCCAGGGGGCGCTGTACGAGCAGTACTTC. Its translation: CAWSIQGALYEQYF.

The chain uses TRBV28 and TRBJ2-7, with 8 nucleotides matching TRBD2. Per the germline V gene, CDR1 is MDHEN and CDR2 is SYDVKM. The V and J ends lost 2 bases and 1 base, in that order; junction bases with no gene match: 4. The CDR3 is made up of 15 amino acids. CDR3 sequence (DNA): TGTGCCAGCAGTTTAACCGGGAGGGAATCCTACGAGCAGTACTTC. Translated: CASSLTGRESYEQYF.

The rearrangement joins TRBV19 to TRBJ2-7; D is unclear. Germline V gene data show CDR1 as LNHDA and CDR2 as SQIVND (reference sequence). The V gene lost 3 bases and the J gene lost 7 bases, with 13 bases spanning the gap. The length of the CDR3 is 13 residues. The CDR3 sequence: CASSIIPLQEQYF. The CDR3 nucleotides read TGTGCCAGTAGTATTATTCCCTTACAAGAGCAGTACTTC.